This record looks at one TCR beta chain sequence and its context. The CDR3 runs 13 residues. Germline lookup yields CDR1 MNHEY and CDR2 SVGAGI. V was shortened by 6 bases and J by 4 bases, with 13 bases between the two germline ends. Living in about 25 US areas, the participants were between 18 and 89 years of age. This specimen comes from a study of blood T cell repertoires in COVID-19. Study overall: In each case, the material was cDNA or gDNA derived from T cells, B-cell-depleted T cells, or PBMCs.

Sequenced by immunoSEQ multiplex PCR; TCRdb stores in-frame clones only, minus some. Of about 320,000 clones listed, around 90% are singletons. The chain uses TRBV6-5 and TRBJ2-7; D possibly corresponds to TRBD1 (7 bases). The TCR comes from a man in his fifties or sixties who had recovered from COVID-19. Input material: PBMCs or T cells enriched from blood (not recorded which). Here the CDR3 reads CASRQTGRYEQYF. CDR3 bases: TGTGCCAGCAGACAGACAGGGAGGTACGAGCAGTACTTC.